The clone carrying this T cell receptor (beta chain) was recorded a few times. This specimen comes from a study of T cells after yellow fever vaccination. From the 5' RACE reads, TCRdb called clonotypes with MiXCR, one entry per CDR3 protein. The data hold 500,000 to 650,000 distinct CDR3 sequences, with roughly a sixth observed a single time. The sample consisted of PBMCs, taken 5 days after the first yellow fever vaccination. This clonotype was obtained from a man younger than 35 who received the YFV17D yellow fever vaccine.

Here the CDR3 reads CAWSSQQGNEQFF. The CDR3 bases are TGTGCCTGGAGTTCCCAACAGGGGAATGAGCAGTTCTTC. The rearrangement links TRBV30 to TRBJ2-1; 7 nucleotides match TRBD1. J was trimmed by 7 bases and V by 2 bases; bases with no gene match: 5. In germline, CDR1 is GTSNPN, CDR2 SVGIG (reference sequence). This CDR3 is built from 13 residues.